Following are 4 T cell receptor beta chains from one sample sequenced in a study of molecular identifiers for immune sequencing clone quantification. TCRdb re-called the PCR reads with MiXCR, one entry per CDR3 protein. The sample gives about 65,000 distinct CDR3 sequences, around 18% of which show up once; around 1.5% is in the top ten. The sequenced sample was naive CD8+ T cells from blood, with Jurkat cell RNA spiked in. Described subset: FACS-sorted CD8+CD4-CCR7+CD45RA+ naive T cells. The receptors were sampled from a human donor in good health. Some libraries in this study had Jurkat cell RNA spiked in.

This clonotype appeared many times. The V and J genes are TRBV7-3 and TRBJ2-6; perhaps TRBD1 as D (6 bases). Trimming took off 2 bases at V and 0 bases at J, with 14 bases between the two ends. Germline V gene sequence: CDR1 SGHTA, CDR2 FQGTGA. This CDR3 is built from 18 residues. The CDR3: CASSLDWTENSGANVLTF. The DNA for the CDR3 is TGTGCCAGCAGCTTAGATTGGACAGAGAACTCTGGGGCCAACGTCCTGACTTTC.

Worth noting for this clonotype: Its ends do not fully match the called genes, so a read error is possible. J is TRBJ1-1 and V is TRBV5-6; D unclear. The CDR3 length is 13 residues. CDR1 is SGHDT and CDR2 is YYEEEE in the germline V gene. This chain's CDR3 is CASGLIADSEAFF. As DNA, the CDR3 is TGTGCCAGCGGCTTGATCGCTGACTCTGAAGCTTTCTTT.

This clonotype was found a few times. With a much larger clone just one base away, this may be a read error. Written as DNA, the CDR3 is TGTGCCAGCAGCTTAGCTGGGGGCACGGACGAGCAGTACTTC. Translated: CASSLAGGTDEQYF. The rearrangement joins TRBV7-6 to TRBJ2-7, with a tentative D call TRBD1 (6 bases). Trimming stripped 0 bases from V and 5 bases from J, with 11 bases between. Germline lookup yields CDR1 SGHVS and CDR2 FNYEAQ. The CDR3 consists of 14 residues.

About this clonotype: Possible read error: a much larger clone is one base away. The gene calls are TRBV27 and TRBJ1-5, with D unclear. The CDR3 extends over 15 amino acids. Germline V lookup: CDR1 MNHEY, CDR2 SMNVEV (reference sequence). The CDR3 sequence is CASSLVRNSNQPQRF. The CDR3 coding sequence is TGTGCCAGCAGTTTAGTCCGGAATAGCAATCAGCCCCAGCGTTTT.